The 20 T cell receptor beta chains given below trace back to one sample, sequenced in a study of Ad26.COV2.S vaccination and SARS-CoV-2 variants. TCRdb's table, derived via immunoSEQ multiplex PCR, lists solely in-frame clones and lacks some. The table records 380,000 or so clones, about 86% of them present only once. As to treatment: roughly 18 received Ad26.COV2.S at low or high dose, single or two shots; five or six received placebo; per-sample allocation not given. Sampling happened 63 days after the first vaccine or placebo injection. Sample: peripheral blood, taken in a trial of Ad26.COV2.S vaccine versus placebo. The receptors derive from a person between 18 and 65 years old who received the Ad26.COV2.S COVID-19 vaccine or a placebo.

The chain carries TRBV5-1 and TRBJ1-4, with no clear D. V lost 6 bases and J 3 bases, leaving 15 bases between the germline ends. Germline CDR1 and CDR2: SGHRS and YFSETQ. This CDR3 is built from 15 residues. CDR3 in DNA: TGCGCCAGCACGCAGGAATCGGCACCTAATGAAAAACTGTTTTTT. This translates into CASTQESAPNEKLFF.

The chain joins TRBV6-5 to TRBJ1-1, with D tentatively TRBD1 (5 bases). The germline CDR1 and CDR2 sequences are MNHEY and SVGAGI. V lost 6 bases to trimming and J lost 1 base, with 15 bases between them. The CDR3 is 15 residues long. DNA of the CDR3: TGTGCCAGCAGGAAACTGGGGGTGGGGAACACTGAAGCTTTCTTT. Protein sequence: CASRKLGVGNTEAFF.

In regard to this clone: This sample includes further DNA sequences coding for the same CDR3. CDR3 sequence: CASSLTGGTEAFF. The CDR3 DNA sequence: TGTGCCAGCAGCTTAACAGGGGGGACTGAAGCTTTCTTT. This chain links TRBV7-3 with TRBJ1-1; weak D call: TRBD1 (6 bases). V gave up 0 bases and J gave up 5 bases, with 7 bases separating them. Germline V gene data show CDR1 as SGHTA and CDR2 as FQGTGA. The CDR3 totals 13 residues.

This sequence joins TRBV7-9 and TRBJ2-3, with 7 positions matching TRBD1. Germline-derived CDR1 and CDR2 are SEHNR and FQNEAQ (reference sequence). With 6 bases clipped from V and 4 bases from J, the junction kept 10 bases outside the gene matches. The CDR3 contains 15 residues. The CDR3 nucleotides are TGTGCCAGCAGTCCCGGACAGGAGATTGCAGATACGCAGTATTTT. Translated: CASSPGQEIADTQYF.

The rearrangement joins TRBV19 to TRBJ1-1, with 7 bases aligning to TRBD1. The CDR3 is made up of 14 amino acids. The V gene's germline CDR1 is LNHDA and CDR2 SQIVND (reference sequence). V shed 6 bases and J 1 base; nucleotides not matched to a gene: 5. CDR3 residues: CASRDWTGNTEAFF. CDR3 in DNA: TGTGCCAGTAGAGATTGGACAGGGAACACTGAAGCTTTCTTT.

The chain uses TRBV20-1 and TRBJ2-6; no definite D call. V dropped 3 bases and J dropped 1 base, with 16 bases sitting between them. This CDR3 has 17 residues. Germline V lookup: CDR1 DFQATT, CDR2 SNEGSKA (reference sequence). CDR3 nucleotide sequence: TGCAGTGCTAGTACCGGGCGACGTACTTCTGGGGCCAACGTCCTGACTTTC. Protein product: CSASTGRRTSGANVLTF.

This rearrangement joins TRBV2 to TRBJ2-5; tentatively, D is TRBD1 (6 bases). The germline V and J ends were trimmed by 4 bases and 4 bases, with 16 bases remaining between them. The CDR3 sequence is 15 residues long. Germline CDR1 SNHLY, CDR2 FYNNEI. The CDR3 DNA sequence: TGTGCCAGCAGTGGAGGGGGAGTGCCCACAGAGACCCAGTACTTC. The encoded protein is CASSGGGVPTETQYF.

This CDR3 reads CASRARDQNTEAFF. The CDR3 DNA reads TGTGCCAGCAGAGCCAGGGACCAGAACACTGAAGCTTTCTTT. This chain links TRBV6-5 with TRBJ1-1; D perhaps matches TRBD1 (5 bases). CDR3 length equals 14 residues. CDR1 MNHEY and CDR2 SVGAGI come from the germline V gene. With 6 bases removed from V and 1 base from J, the gap between germline ends came to 12 bases.

The chain couples TRBV5-1 to TRBJ2-5, with 7 bases lining up with TRBD2. J was trimmed by 4 bases and V by 3 bases; bases with no gene match: 12. From germline, CDR1 is SGHRS and CDR2 YFSETQ. The CDR3 has 16 residues. The CDR3 is CASSSQGGGVLETQYF. CDR3 nucleotides: TGCGCCAGCAGCTCCCAAGGCGGGGGAGTCCTAGAGACCCAGTACTTC.

V usage is TRBV6-5 and J usage is TRBJ2-7, with D tentatively TRBD1 (5 bases). CDR1 is MNHEY, CDR2 SVGAGI, per germline. This CDR3 is 15 amino acids long. The ends were cut back, 4 bases at V and 4 bases at J, with 17 bases in the middle. The CDR3 is CASSSSLARAYEQYF. Written as DNA, the CDR3 is TGTGCCAGCAGTTCCTCTCTGGCCAGGGCTTACGAGCAGTACTTC.

The CDR3 region is CAWRVQGEQFF. The CDR3 bases are TGTGCCTGGAGAGTTCAAGGGGAGCAGTTCTTC. The chain is built from TRBV30 and TRBJ2-1; no firm D call. CDR1 and CDR2 from the germline V gene are GTSNPN and SVGIG (reference sequence). This CDR3 has 11 amino acids. V lost 3 bases to trimming and J lost 10 bases, with 10 bases between them.

The chain couples TRBV19 to TRBJ1-4, with 9 bases lining up with TRBD1. This CDR3 region has 15 residues. Germline V gene data show CDR1 as LNHDA and CDR2 as SQIVND (reference sequence). Trimming removed 7 bases from V and 6 bases from J; junction bases left unmatched: 9. The CDR3 DNA follows: TGTGCCAGTACCGAGGGGGGGACAGGGCATGAAAAACTGTTTTTT. Translated, it gives CASTEGGTGHEKLFF.

The CDR3 DNA sequence: TGTGCCAGTCACGGGGGGCTCAATCAGCCCCAGCATTTT. Translating gives CASHGGLNQPQHF. V usage is TRBV6-5 and J usage is TRBJ1-5, with D possibly matching TRBD1 (6 bases). The germline CDR1 and CDR2 sequences are MNHEY and SVGAGI. The germline V and J ends were trimmed by 9 bases and 3 bases, with 12 bases remaining between them. The CDR3 covers 13 residues.

CDR3 residues: CASSQQELYEQYF. CDR3 DNA sequence: TGTGCCAGCAGCCAACAGGAGCTCTACGAGCAGTACTTC. The chain couples TRBV3-1 (or the pseudogene TRBV3-2) to TRBJ2-7; D gene uncertain. Germline V gives CDR1 LGHDT, CDR2 YNNKEL (reference sequence). This CDR3 region has 13 residues. Trimming took 2 bases from V and 3 from J, leaving 8 bases between them.

The J gene is TRBJ2-2, the V gene TRBV7-2; 7 bases are a match to TRBD1. The germline V gene has CDR1 SGHTA and CDR2 FQGNSA. CDR3 length: 16 amino acids. Losses at the gene ends were 5 bases for V and 4 bases for J; bases not matched to a gene: 10. DNA for the CDR3: TGTGCCAGCAGCCTCCCGACAGGGCTAGGCACCGGGGAGCTGTTTTTT. It encodes CASSLPTGLGTGELFF.

This clone was observed once. The chain joins TRBV6-5 to TRBJ2-5; 10 bases line up with TRBD1. The V and J ends lost 8 bases and 5 bases, in that order; junction bases with no gene match: 11. The CDR3 consists of 15 residues. Germline CDR1 reads MNHEY; CDR2 reads SVGAGI. CDR3 nucleotides: TGTGCCAGCTTAAGGGGGACAGGGGATCAGGAGACCCAGTACTTC. Its translation: CASLRGTGDQETQYF.

This sequence joins TRBV5-4 and TRBJ2-3; D is unclear. V lost 3 bases to trimming and J lost 6 bases, with 20 bases between them. Germline-derived CDR1 and CDR2 are SGHNT and YYREEE (reference sequence). CDR3 length: 16 residues. The CDR3 sequence: CASSSSGPRYTDTQYF. DNA of the CDR3: TGTGCCAGCAGCTCCTCGGGCCCACGTTACACGGATACGCAGTATTTT.

The genes are TRBV25-1 and TRBJ2-5; no clear D. Germline-derived CDR1 and CDR2 are MGHDK and SYGVNS. Trimming removed 3 bases at V and 1 base at J, with 6 bases between. The CDR3 is 13 amino acids. Written as DNA, the CDR3 is TGTGCCAGCAGTGAGAATCCCCAAGAGACCCAGTACTTC. Translated: CASSENPQETQYF.

The CDR3, as DNA: TGTGCCAGCAGTTTACGGGGGTCGAATGAGCAGTTCTTC. Amino acids: CASSLRGSNEQFF. The chain combines TRBV12-3 or TRBV12-4 with TRBJ2-1; D is perhaps TRBD2 (6 bases). The CDR3 loop spans 13 amino acids. Trimming cost V 2 bases and J 7 bases, with 9 bases left between them.

The rearrangement links TRBV5-8 to TRBJ2-5; 9 bases are a match to TRBD2. Germline trimming cut 5 bases from V and 5 bases from J; bases unmatched to any gene: 16. This CDR3 comprises 17 residues. From germline, CDR1 is SGHTS and CDR2 YDEGEE. CDR3 coding DNA: TGTGCCAGCAGTGCGGGTTTCGAGCGGGGGGCCTGGGAGACCCAGTACTTC. Translation: CASSAGFERGAWETQYF.